These 28 T cell receptor beta chains originate from one sample sequenced in a study of cytomegalovirus exposure and HLA in healthy donors. Primers for the PCR totalled 60 Vbeta and 13 Jbeta. Libraries were prepared by immunoSEQ multiplex PCR; TCRdb keeps only in-frame clonotypes and omits some of them. The table lists 150,000 to 200,000 clones, over 65% of them singletons, with less than 2% in the top ten. The material sequenced was PBMCs. The receptors here all came from a woman aged 25-40 years in good health and CMV-seronegative.

Comments on this clone: This sample includes further DNA sequences coding for the same CDR3. This chain links TRBV6-6 with TRBJ1-1; maybe TRBD1 (6 bases). V shed 2 bases and J shed 0 bases, with 7 bases lying between them. Germline assignment: CDR1 MNHNY and CDR2 SVGAGI (reference sequence). The CDR3 runs to 14 residues. In nucleotides, the CDR3 is TGTGCCAGCAGTTACGGACAGTTGAACACTGAAGCTTTCTTT. As protein: CASSYGQLNTEAFF.

The V and J genes are TRBV7-9 and TRBJ2-2, with D possibly being TRBD1 (6 bases). Trimming pared 4 bases from V and 6 bases from J, leaving 15 bases between. CDR3 length: 15 amino acids. The germline gives CDR1 SEHNR, CDR2 FQNEAQ (reference sequence). In DNA form, the CDR3 reads TGTGCCAGCAGCTCGACGGGCAGGGGTGCCGGGGAGCTGTTTTTT. Translating it yields CASSSTGRGAGELFF.

The gene calls are TRBV7-3 and TRBJ1-4, with D possibly matching TRBD1 (5 bases). With 5 bases removed from V and 5 bases from J, the gap between germline ends came to 15 bases. The CDR3 is made up of 15 amino acids. The V gene's germline CDR1 is SGHTA and CDR2 FQGTGA. The CDR3 is CASSPGTAGNEKLFF. For the CDR3, the DNA is TGTGCCAGCAGCCCGGGGACGGCGGGGAATGAAAAACTGTTTTTT.

This clone was detected only once. This sequence joins TRBV15 and TRBJ2-5; D is uncertain. This CDR3 is 14 amino acids long. V shed 0 bases and J shed 5 bases, with 10 bases lying between them. Germline CDR1 reads LNHNV; CDR2 reads YYDKDF (reference sequence). The CDR3 DNA reads as TGTGCCACCAGCAGAGATCTAGGCAGCGAGACCCAGTACTTC. Its translation is CATSRDLGSETQYF.

The chain joins TRBV27 to TRBJ1-4; 10 bases fit TRBD1. Germline CDR1 reads MNHEY; CDR2 reads SMNVEV (reference sequence). The length of the CDR3 is 16 residues. Trimming cost V 5 bases and J 2 bases; bases outside gene matches: 5. CDR3 loop: CASSRQGATTNEKLFF. The CDR3 DNA reads TGTGCCAGCAGTCGACAGGGGGCGACGACTAATGAAAAACTGTTTTTT.

CDR3 amino acids: CASSNIGSGEGTDTQYF. The CDR3 DNA is TGTGCCAGTAGTAATATCGGGAGCGGGGAGGGCACAGATACGCAGTATTTT. The rearrangement links TRBV19 to TRBJ2-3; 7 bases are a match to TRBD2. The CDR3 has 17 residues. Trimming took 4 bases from V and 1 from J; bases not matched to a gene: 11. The germline V gene has CDR1 LNHDA and CDR2 SQIVND (reference sequence).

This clone has more than one count but fewer than ten. The rearrangement links TRBV27 to TRBJ2-7; D call uncertain. V lost 3 bases to trimming and J lost 8 bases, with 14 bases between them. The CDR3 runs to 13 residues. From germline, CDR1 is MNHEY and CDR2 SMNVEV (reference sequence). This CDR3 reads CASSLVSEKKQYF. In nucleotides, the CDR3 is TGTGCCAGCAGTTTGGTATCCGAGAAGAAGCAGTACTTC.

The rearrangement joins TRBV5-1 to TRBJ1-1, with TRBD1 matching over 8 bases. This CDR3 has 13 residues. With V trimmed by 4 bases and J by 9 bases, 8 bases remained unmatched. CDR1 and CDR2 from the germline V gene are SGHRS and YFSETQ. CDR3 nucleotide sequence: TGCGCCAGCAGCCCCTACCAGGGGGCTAAAGCTTTCTTT. Encoded protein: CASSPYQGAKAFF.

This clone occurred a few times. The chain links TRBV15 to TRBJ1-2, with D possibly TRBD1 on 5 matching bases. This CDR3 comprises 15 residues. Trimming cost V 3 bases and J 5 bases, with 16 bases left between them. Germline lookup yields CDR1 LNHNV and CDR2 YYDKDF (reference sequence). CDR3 amino acids: CATSSQKTAGYGYTF. CDR3 DNA: TGTGCCACCAGCAGCCAGAAGACAGCCGGGTATGGCTACACCTTC. Full variable domain (remainder filled in from reference TRBV15 and TRBJ1-2): DAMVIQNPRYQVTQFGKPVTLSCSQTLNHNVMYWYQQKSSQAPKLLFHYYDKDFNNEADTPDNFQSRRPNTSFCFLDIRSPGLGDTAMYLCATSSQKTAGYGYTFGSGTRLTVV.

This clone was seen a single time. V and J are TRBV2 and TRBJ1-1; TRBD1 might be the D (5 bases). There are 13 residues in the CDR3. Trimming stripped 6 bases from V and 1 base from J, with 9 bases between. Germline V gene lookup returns CDR1 SNHLY and CDR2 FYNNEI. CDR3 sequence: CASREGTNTEAFF. The DNA for the CDR3 is TGTGCCAGCAGGGAGGGGACGAACACTGAAGCTTTCTTT.

This sequence joins TRBV7-9 and TRBJ2-1; D might be TRBD2 (5 bases). Germline CDR1 SEHNR, CDR2 FQNEAQ (reference sequence). This CDR3 has 16 amino acids. V shed 2 bases and J shed 6 bases, with 17 bases lying between them. The CDR3 DNA reads TGTGCCAGCAGCTTAAGAGGCCTAGCTCGACCCAATGAGCAGTTCTTC. It encodes CASSLRGLARPNEQFF.

The chain joins TRBV6-1 to TRBJ1-2; 8 bases map to TRBD1. Germline CDR1 and CDR2: MNHNS and SASEGT. The J segment lost 4 bases and the V segment lost 6 bases, leaving 7 bases of the junction unmatched. The CDR3 runs to 14 residues. CDR3 loop: CASRNRGVIYGYTF. The CDR3, as DNA: TGTGCCAGCAGGAACAGGGGGGTTATCTATGGCTACACCTTC.

V and J are TRBV10-2 and TRBJ2-4; perhaps TRBD2 as D (6 bases). V was pared by 7 bases and J by 11 bases, with 18 bases between. Germline V gene sequence: CDR1 WSHSY, CDR2 SAAADI. The CDR3 is 13 amino acids. The CDR3 nucleotides read TGCGCCAGCACCACGCGGACTATCCCCGTTCAGTACTTC. Translating gives CASTTRTIPVQYF.

This chain links TRBV11-2 with TRBJ2-1; 10 nucleotides match TRBD2. The V segment lost 5 bases and the J segment 7 bases; nucleotides outside the gene matches: 14. This CDR3 has 17 amino acids. Looked up from germline, CDR1 is SGHAT and CDR2 is FQNNGV. CDR3 bases: TGTGCCAGCAGCCGACGGACTAGCGGACGCCCCGGGAATGAGCAGTTCTTC. It encodes CASSRRTSGRPGNEQFF. Using reference TRBV11-2 and TRBJ2-1 for the parts outside the CDR3, the full variable domain is EAGVAQSPRYKIIEKRQSVAFWCNPISGHATLYWYQQILGQGPKLLIQFQNNGVVDDSQLPKDRFSAERLKGVDSTLKIQPAKLEDSAVYLCASSRRTSGRPGNEQFFGPGTRLTVL.

This clone was seen only once. The chain employs TRBV7-9 and TRBJ2-3; a weak D match, TRBD1 (6 bases). Trimming left V 6 bases short and J 0 bases short, with 10 bases between. The CDR3 runs 14 residues. Germline V gene lookup returns CDR1 SEHNR and CDR2 FQNEAQ (reference sequence). CDR3 residues: CASRSDSSTDTQYF. The CDR3 region has the DNA TGTGCCAGCAGATCGGACAGTAGCACAGATACGCAGTATTTT. The full variable domain, rest sourced from reference TRBV7-9 and TRBJ2-3, is DTGVSQNPRHKITKRGQNVTFRCDPISEHNRLYWYRQTLGQGPEFLTYFQNEAQLEKSRLLSDRFSAERPKGSFSTLEIQRTEQGDSAMYLCASRSDSSTDTQYFGPGTRLTVL.

The V and J genes are TRBV2 and TRBJ2-1; 14 nucleotides line up with TRBD2. CDR3 length: 14 residues. Germline-derived CDR1 and CDR2 are SNHLY and FYNNEI. Trimming at V came to 2 bases and at J to 14 bases, leaving 5 bases not matched to a gene. The CDR3 nucleotides read TGTGCCAGCAGTGAAAGGGGACTAGCGGGAGTTAAGTTCTTC. It translates to CASSERGLAGVKFF. Together with reference TRBV2 and TRBJ2-1, the CDR3 gives the full variable domain: EPEVTQTPSHQVTQMGQEVILRCVPISNHLYFYWYRQILGQKVEFLVSFYNNEISEKSEIFDDQFSVERPDGSNFTLKIRSTKLEDSAMYFCASSERGLAGVKFFGPGTRLTVL.

V gene TRBV5-1 combines with J gene TRBJ1-2; 9 nucleotides agree with TRBD1. J was trimmed by 4 bases and V by 5 bases; bases with no gene match: 9. The germline V gene encodes CDR1 SGHRS and CDR2 YFSETQ. The CDR3 runs to 15 residues. The CDR3: CASRKPGQGSYGYTF. The CDR3 nucleotides read TGCGCCAGCAGAAAACCGGGACAGGGATCCTATGGCTACACCTTC.

This clone has more than one count but fewer than ten. The V and J genes are TRBV6-4 and TRBJ2-1, with TRBD2 matching 10 bases. V gave up 6 bases and J gave up 6 bases; unmatched junction bases: 8. The germline V gene encodes CDR1 MRHNA and CDR2 SNTAGT. The CDR3 runs to 15 residues. The CDR3 spells CASSFTSGAGNEQFF. The DNA of the CDR3 is TGTGCCAGCAGCTTCACTAGCGGGGCGGGCAATGAGCAGTTCTTC.

The gene calls are TRBV27 and TRBJ2-1; 11 bases are shared with TRBD1. The CDR3 length is 14 residues. V shed 7 bases, J shed 9 bases, and the junction held 8 bases outside the gene matches. Germline V gene sequence: CDR1 MNHEY, CDR2 SMNVEV (reference sequence). As DNA, the CDR3 is TGTGCCAGCACAGGACAGGGGGCGTGGGGTGAGCAGTTCTTC. Translation gives CASTGQGAWGEQFF.

The V gene is TRBV28, the J gene TRBJ2-7; TRBD1 matches 11 bases. V gave up 3 bases and J gave up 3 bases; unmatched junction bases: 4. Germline V gene lookup returns CDR1 MDHEN and CDR2 SYDVKM. CDR3 length: 15 amino acids. The CDR3 sequence: CASSLSGQGVYEQYF. DNA for the CDR3: TGTGCCAGCAGTTTGTCGGGACAGGGGGTCTACGAGCAGTACTTC.

The chain uses TRBV7-9 and TRBJ2-1; 8 bases line up with TRBD2. Germline V CDR1 and CDR2: SEHNR, FQNEAQ (reference sequence). J lost 4 bases, V lost 1 base, and 6 bases had no gene match. The length of the CDR3 is 16 residues. The CDR3 DNA reads as TGTGCCAGCAGCTTAGTTCGGCGGGGGGCGTACAATGAGCAGTTCTTC. Its translation: CASSLVRRGAYNEQFF. The whole variable domain, remainder taken from reference TRBV7-9 and TRBJ2-1, is DTGVSQNPRHKITKRGQNVTFRCDPISEHNRLYWYRQTLGQGPEFLTYFQNEAQLEKSRLLSDRFSAERPKGSFSTLEIQRTEQGDSAMYLCASSLVRRGAYNEQFFGPGTRLTVL.

The gene calls are TRBV5-1 and TRBJ2-1, with TRBD2 matching 7 bases. This CDR3 has 17 residues. Germline V gives CDR1 SGHRS, CDR2 YFSETQ. Trimming cost V 3 bases and J 6 bases; bases outside gene matches: 15. The CDR3 is CASSSRTTSALTNEQFF. The DNA for the CDR3 is TGCGCCAGCAGCTCCCGAACAACTAGCGCTCTCACCAATGAGCAGTTCTTC.

The chain is built from TRBV27 and TRBJ1-2; the match to TRBD1 covers 8 bases. Germline V CDR1 and CDR2: MNHEY, SMNVEV (reference sequence). V trimming: 5 bases; J trimming: 5 bases; junction bases outside the gene matches: 7. CDR3 length equals 14 residues. The CDR3 loop is CASSVDREGYGYTF. The CDR3 coding sequence is TGTGCCAGCAGTGTGGACAGGGAGGGGTATGGCTACACCTTC.

The CDR3 here is CASSIIERHSGELFF. The CDR3 DNA reads TGTGCCAGTAGTATAATTGAGAGACATAGCGGGGAGCTGTTTTTT. The chain couples TRBV19 to TRBJ2-2; D is ambiguous. The germline V gene encodes CDR1 LNHDA and CDR2 SQIVND (reference sequence). The length of the CDR3 is 15 residues. V was pared by 2 bases and J by 7 bases, with 14 bases between.

This chain connects TRBV6-5 to TRBJ2-3; D is possibly TRBD2 (6 bases). This CDR3 has 13 amino acids. The V gene's germline CDR1 is MNHEY and CDR2 SVGAGI. V lost 2 bases, J lost 6 bases, and 9 bases lay in between. The CDR3 protein is CASSYLGGDTQYF. CDR3 in DNA: TGTGCCAGCAGTTACCTCGGAGGGGATACGCAGTATTTT.

The chain combines TRBV7-9 with TRBJ1-1, with D perhaps TRBD1 (6 bases). The CDR3 contains 14 residues. Germline V gives CDR1 SEHNR, CDR2 FQNEAQ (reference sequence). The V gene lost 5 bases and the J gene lost 4 bases, with 14 bases spanning the gap. CDR3 DNA: TGTGCCAGCAGCCGACAGGCGGGTAGCACTGAAGCTTTCTTT. This codes for CASSRQAGSTEAFF.

Of note for this clone: One end of the junction does not line up with germline, which may come from a read error. This chain connects TRBV7-3 to TRBJ1-2; 7 bases map to TRBD1. The CDR3 runs 15 residues. CDR1 is SGHTA and CDR2 is FQGTGA in the germline V gene. In nucleotides, the CDR3 is TGTGCCAGCAGCCCACGGGGACAGAGACTCTATAGCTACACCTTC. Amino acid sequence: CASSPRGQRLYSYTF.

The chain carries TRBV2 and TRBJ1-5; D remains ambiguous. Germline CDR1 is SNHLY and CDR2 is FYNNEI. The CDR3 loop spans 13 amino acids. Trimming pared 8 bases from V and 6 bases from J, leaving 14 bases between. The CDR3 nucleotides read TGTGCCAGCCTCCGGGAGGGTGTTCAGCCCCAGCATTTT. Translating it yields CASLREGVQPQHF.